This T cell receptor (beta chain) was captured by sequencing in a study of graft-versus-host responses after intestinal transplantation. Profiling relied on immunoSEQ multiplex PCR, and the TCRdb table lists in-frame clones only, not all of them. The table shows over 80,000 clones, with about nine tenths occurring only once. Study-wide results and limits: Some GvH clones were seen earlier in gut or blood, suggesting intestinal origin.

Comment on this clone: What it recognizes is unknown.

This specimen was unstimulated CD4+ T cells sorted from spleen or lymph node cells, taken before transplant. This TCR was sampled from a human donor who was the organ donor for an intestinal transplant.

CDR3 in amino acids: CASSQDASGGPYNEQFF. DNA for the CDR3: TGCGCCAGCAGCCAAGACGCTAGCGGGGGGCCTTACAATGAGCAGTTCTTC. This chain joins TRBV4-1 and TRBJ2-1, with 11 bases matching TRBD2. Trimming at V came to 0 bases and at J to 4 bases, leaving 5 bases not matched to a gene. The CDR3 is 17 amino acids. Germline V gene lookup returns CDR1 MGHRA and CDR2 YSYEKL.